Listed here are 9 T cell receptor beta chains from one sample, sequenced in a study of T cells in women clearing cervical HPV infection. Clones were sequenced by immunoSEQ multiplex PCR, and TCRdb holds only the in-frame ones, with some missing. The sample's table shows tens of thousands of clones. Material for sequencing was blood buffy coat. Receptor source: a woman between 18 and 75 years old with a cervical HPV16 infection that either progressed to CIN3+ or cleared (not recorded which).

As to this clone: The observed sequence ends 3 residues before the CDR3 terminus, with the missing tail filled in from the germline J gene. This chain links TRBV2 with TRBJ2-1; the D is unclear. The CDR3 contains 16 residues. Germline-derived CDR1 and CDR2 are SNHLY and FYNNEI. V lost 8 bases and J 2 bases, leaving 19 bases between the germline ends. CDR3 loop: CASGTEQTPPYNEQFF. The sequenced part of the CDR3 DNA is TGTGCCAGCGGAACGGAACAGACCCCCCCCTACAATGAG.

Concerning this clone itself: Read sequence stops 3 residues before the CDR3 end, and the germline J gene provides the missing end. This sequence joins TRBV6-4 and TRBJ1-2, with D hard to call. Germline CDR1 reads MRHNA; CDR2 reads SNTAGT. This CDR3 has 17 residues. The V gene lost 1 base and the J gene lost 1 base, with 16 bases spanning the gap. The CDR3 sequence: CASSDYYSKLNNYGYTF. CDR3 DNA (partial): TGTGCCAGCAGTGACTACTATTCTAAGCTTAATAACTATGGC.

Regarding this clone: The CDR3 is cut off 3 residues early in the read; its end comes from the germline J gene. The genes are TRBV11-3 and TRBJ2-1; no firm D call. Germline CDR1 reads SGHNT; CDR2 reads YENEEA. The CDR3 consists of 13 residues. With 3 bases removed from V and 2 bases from J, the gap between germline ends came to 5 bases. The sequenced CDR3 bases are TGTGCCAGCAGCTTTCGGGCCTACAATGAG. Residues: CASSFRAYNE. The whole CDR3 region reads CASSFRAYNEQFF.

For this clone: The read ends 3 residues before the CDR3 terminus; that terminus is restored from the germline J gene. V and J are TRBV7-9 and TRBJ1-4, with 8 positions matching TRBD1. CDR1 SEHNR and CDR2 FQNEAQ come from the germline V gene (reference sequence). Unmatched junction bases numbered 10, after V lost 3 bases and J lost 10 bases. CDR3 size: 15 residues. CDR3 DNA (partial): TGTGCCAGCAGCTTTACCGGACAGGGAAGCGCAAAA. Protein product: CASSFTGQGSAK. The entire CDR3 sequence reads CASSFTGQGSAKLFF.

As to this clone: With the read ending 3 residues before the CDR3 end, the germline J gene is used to fill in that end. V usage is TRBV7-9 and J usage is TRBJ1-1, with TRBD1 identical over 8 bases. J was trimmed by 4 bases and V by 6 bases; bases with no gene match: 4. CDR1 is SEHNR and CDR2 is FQNEAQ in the germline V gene (reference sequence). There are 13 residues in the CDR3. The CDR3 bases that were read are TGTGCCAGCAGACCTACAGGGGGCACTGAA. Translating it yields CASRPTGGTE. The entire CDR3 protein is CASRPTGGTEAFF.

The CDR3 bases that were read are TGTGCCTGGAGTGTAATGCTAGCGGGAGGGCCCGGTGGTGAG. It encodes CAWSVMLAGGPGGE. The entire CDR3 sequence reads CAWSVMLAGGPGGEQFF. The chain carries TRBV30 and TRBJ2-1; 12 bases fit TRBD2. Read sequence stops 3 residues before the CDR3 end, and the germline J gene provides the missing end. Trimming took 0 bases from V and 9 from J; bases not matched to a gene: 12. CDR3 length: 17 amino acids. Germline V gene data show CDR1 as GTSNPN and CDR2 as SVGIG (reference sequence). Full variable domain (rest looked up from reference TRBV30 and TRBJ2-1): SQTIHQWPATLVQPVGSPLSLECTVEGTSNPNLYWYRQAAGRGLQLLFYSVGIGQISSEVPQNLSASRPQDRQFILSSKKLLLSDSGFYLCAWSVMLAGGPGGEQFFGPGTRLTVL.

The DNA read from the CDR3 is TGTGCTAGTGGTTTGGCTAGCGGTTTAACCTACGAG. Protein product: CASGLASGLTYE. The whole CDR3 protein reads CASGLASGLTYEQYF. The chain joins TRBV12-5 to TRBJ2-7; 7 nucleotides match TRBD2. The sequenced fragment ends 3 residues before the CDR3 boundary, so the rest is inferred from the germline J gene. This CDR3 contains 15 residues. CDR1 and CDR2 (germline): LGHNT, FRNRAP. Trimming took 1 base from V and 2 from J; bases not matched to a gene: 5. Filled out from reference TRBV12-5 and TRBJ2-7, the complete variable domain reads DARVTQTPRHKVTEMGQEVTMRCQPILGHNTVFWYRQTMMQGLELLAYFRNRAPLDDSGMPKDRFSAEMPDATLATLKIQPSEPRDSAVYFCASGLASGLTYEQYFGPGTRLTVT.

This chain's CDR3 is CAWSRGVETQYF. The part of the CDR3 DNA that was read is TGTGCCTGGAGTCGAGGGGTGGAGACC. The chain has TRBV30 and TRBJ2-5, with D possibly called TRBD1 or TRBD2 (5 bases each). The read falls 3 residues short of the CDR3 end, and the missing part is taken from the germline J gene. The CDR3 consists of 12 residues. CDR1 is GTSNPN and CDR2 is SVGIG in the germline V gene (reference sequence). The V end was cut by 2 bases, the J end by 5 bases, with 9 bases between.

Worth noting for this clone: Sequencing ends 3 residues short of the CDR3 end; the germline J gene provides the rest. The chain recombines TRBV19 with TRBJ1-4; D is uncertain. The CDR3 has 15 residues. V was trimmed by 6 bases and J by 3 bases, leaving 14 bases between them. The V gene's germline CDR1 is LNHDA and CDR2 SQIVND (reference sequence). The CDR3 bases that were read are TGTGCCAGTAGGGGCCGCGGGGTCTCTAATGAAAAA. Protein product: CASRGRGVSNEK. The entire CDR3 protein reads CASRGRGVSNEKLFF.